These 30 T cell receptor beta chains share one sample of origin, sequenced in a study of PD-1 blockade in classical Hodgkin lymphoma. Libraries were prepared by immunoSEQ multiplex PCR; TCRdb keeps only in-frame clonotypes and omits some of them. The sample contains roughly 70,000 clones, 60% to 80% of which appear only once. All patients experienced relapse after autologous stem cell transplantation, and brentuximab vedotin exposure was variable. The specimen was peripheral blood mononuclear cells (PBMCs), collected before the second cycle of nivolumab. Source of these receptors: a human donor with classical Hodgkin lymphoma.

V usage is TRBV9 and J usage is TRBJ2-5, with D perhaps matching TRBD1 (5 bases). From germline, CDR1 is SGDLS and CDR2 YYNGEE. CDR3 length: 14 amino acids. V dropped 4 bases and J dropped 2 bases, with 12 bases sitting between them. The CDR3 region has the DNA TGTGCCAGCAGCCCGACGGACACTCAAGAGACCCAGTACTTC. The encoded protein is CASSPTDTQETQYF.

The chain links TRBV10-3 to TRBJ1-1; D gene uncertain. Deletions cut 7 bases from V and 1 base from J, with 13 bases between. Germline CDR1 ENHRY, CDR2 SYGVKD. The CDR3 runs to 14 residues. CDR3 in DNA: TGTGCCATCACCTCCTCAGGTCAGAACACTGAAGCTTTCTTT. It specifies CAITSSGQNTEAFF.

This chain joins TRBV5-1 and TRBJ2-3, with 8 bases identical to TRBD2. CDR1 is SGHRS and CDR2 is YFSETQ in the germline V gene. Trimming cost V 4 bases and J 2 bases; bases outside gene matches: 9. The CDR3 runs 16 residues. CDR3 in amino acids: CASSTSGRGSTDTQYF. Here the CDR3 DNA reads TGCGCCAGCAGCACCAGCGGGAGAGGGTCCACAGATACGCAGTATTTT.

V and J are TRBV5-6 and TRBJ1-1; a weak D match, TRBD1 (5 bases). Germline CDR1 is SGHDT and CDR2 is YYEEEE. The CDR3 loop spans 17 amino acids. Trimming stripped 2 bases from V and 0 bases from J, with 17 bases between. CDR3: CASSFGALRGLNTEAFF. CDR3 in DNA: TGTGCCAGCAGCTTTGGGGCCCTACGAGGTTTGAACACTGAAGCTTTCTTT.

A note on this clone: Other nucleotide sequences from this sample produce the same CDR3. CDR3: CASSISPTGELFF. The CDR3 DNA reads TGTGCCAGTAGTATATCCCCCACCGGGGAGCTGTTTTTT. The V and J genes are TRBV19 and TRBJ2-2, with D uncertain. The CDR3 totals 13 residues. CDR1 and CDR2 (germline): LNHDA, SQIVND (reference sequence). Trimming took off 2 bases at V and 4 bases at J, with 5 bases between the two ends. The whole variable domain, remainder taken from reference TRBV19 and TRBJ2-2, is DGGITQSPKYLFRKEGQNVTLSCEQNLNHDAMYWYRQDPGQGLRLIYYSQIVNDFQKGDIAEGYSVSREKKESFPLTVTSAQKNPTAFYLCASSISPTGELFFGEGSRLTVL.

This chain joins TRBV6-1 and TRBJ1-2; D ambiguous. The V gene lost 1 base and the J gene lost 1 base, with 10 bases spanning the gap. CDR1 and CDR2 (germline): MNHNS, SASEGT. This CDR3 comprises 15 residues. In DNA form, the CDR3 reads TGTGCCAGCAGTGAAGTAGTCGGGGTTAACTATGGCTACACCTTC. This gives the protein CASSEVVGVNYGYTF.

The chain combines TRBV6-5 with TRBJ1-1; D not certain. V lost 4 bases to trimming and J lost 4 bases, with 7 bases between them. The CDR3 contains 12 residues. CDR1 is MNHEY, CDR2 SVGAGI, per germline. CDR3 amino acids: CASSSVSTEAFF. Here the CDR3 DNA reads TGTGCCAGCAGTTCAGTCAGCACTGAAGCTTTCTTT.

In its sample, this clone was seen a few times. The V call is TRBV9, the J call TRBJ1-3, with TRBD1 as a possible D gene (6 bases). This CDR3 comprises 18 residues. Trimming cost V 0 bases and J 0 bases, with 16 bases left between them. CDR1 is SGDLS, CDR2 YYNGEE, per germline. The CDR3 spells CASSVEGEGMSSGNTIYF. Here the CDR3 DNA reads TGTGCCAGCAGCGTAGAGGGGGAGGGGATGAGCTCTGGAAACACCATATATTTT.

This sequence joins TRBV7-9 and TRBJ1-4, with 8 bases identical to TRBD1. Germline-derived CDR1 and CDR2 are SEHNR and FQNEAQ (reference sequence). V was clipped by 5 bases and J by 4 bases; unmatched bases: 15. The CDR3 is 18 amino acids. The CDR3 loop reads CASSPRGAGGANNEKLFF. The CDR3 region has the DNA TGTGCCAGCAGCCCCCGCGGGGCAGGGGGCGCGAATAATGAAAAACTGTTTTTT.

This clone ranks as medium-sized. V usage is TRBV27 and J usage is TRBJ1-5; D ambiguous. The CDR3 covers 12 residues. V lost 3 bases to trimming and J lost 4 bases, with 4 bases between them. Germline CDR1 reads MNHEY; CDR2 reads SMNVEV (reference sequence). The CDR3 DNA reads TGTGCCAGCAGTTTCCCTAATCAGCCCCAGCATTTT. Amino acid sequence: CASSFPNQPQHF.

The V gene is TRBV7-3, the J gene TRBJ2-1; D is uncertain. The V and J ends lost 2 bases and 8 bases respectively, with 13 bases between them. The germline V gene encodes CDR1 SGHTA and CDR2 FQGTGA. The CDR3 extends over 14 amino acids. DNA of the CDR3: TGTGCCAGCAGCTTACTCCCTCGGGTCGATGAGCAGTTCTTC. Translated, it gives CASSLLPRVDEQFF.

This clone turned up a few times. The chain has TRBV29-1 and TRBJ1-1; unclear D gene. The CDR3 has 10 amino acids. Germline V lookup: CDR1 SQVTM, CDR2 ANQGSEA. Trimming pared 6 bases from V and 6 bases from J, leaving 8 bases between. Written as DNA, the CDR3 is TGCAGCGTAGACATCCCTGAAGCTTTCTTT. This encodes CSVDIPEAFF.

This clone has only one observation. The chain has TRBV5-6 and TRBJ2-2; 8 nucleotides match TRBD1. The CDR3 is 16 amino acids. Germline-derived CDR1 and CDR2 are SGHDT and YYEEEE. The ends lost 4 bases at V and 8 bases at J; junction bases unmatched: 13. This chain's CDR3 is CASSTDRVLISGELFF. The CDR3 DNA is TGTGCCAGCAGCACGGACAGGGTTCTAATATCGGGGGAGCTGTTTTTT.

The rearrangement joins TRBV19 to TRBJ1-5, with 10 positions matching TRBD1. Germline values: CDR1 LNHDA, CDR2 SQIVND (reference sequence). The CDR3 contains 16 residues. Trimming took 5 bases from V and 1 from J; bases not matched to a gene: 5. CDR3: CASSGRTGGSNQPQHF. For the CDR3, the DNA is TGTGCCAGTAGTGGGAGGACAGGGGGGAGCAATCAGCCCCAGCATTTT.

The chain recombines TRBV11-3 with TRBJ2-7; TRBD1 matches 9 bases. The CDR3 sequence is 13 residues long. The V and J ends lost 5 bases and 4 bases, in that order; junction bases with no gene match: 3. Germline CDR1 is SGHNT and CDR2 is YENEEA. This chain's CDR3 is CASSQGQGYEQYF. CDR3 bases: TGTGCCAGCAGCCAGGGACAGGGATACGAGCAGTACTTC.

The rearrangement uses TRBV6-8 and TRBJ2-7, with a possible D match to TRBD1 (6 bases). In germline, CDR1 is MNHGY, CDR2 SAAAGT. This CDR3 comprises 14 residues. Trimming removed 5 bases from V and 0 bases from J, with 11 bases in between. The CDR3 DNA is TGTGCCAGCAGTAACGACAGGAACTCCTACGAGCAGTACTTC. This codes for CASSNDRNSYEQYF.

This clone was detected only a few times. The junction does not match germline at one end; this may be a read error. This sequence joins TRBV7-9 and TRBJ1-1; D is perhaps TRBD1 (6 bases). Per the germline V gene, CDR1 is SEHNR and CDR2 is FQNEAQ (reference sequence). The CDR3 contains 14 residues. This chain's CDR3 is CASSIGGVKTEAFF. The CDR3 DNA reads as TGTGCCAGCAGCATAGGGGGTGTGAAGACTGAAGCTTTCTTT. The full variable domain, in which reference TRBV7-9 and TRBJ1-1 provide the parts outside the CDR3, is DTGVSQNPRHKITKRGQNVTFRCDPISEHNRLYWYRQTLGQGPEFLTYFQNEAQLEKSRLLSDRFSAERPKGSFSTLEIQRTEQGDSAMYLCASSIGGVKTEAFFGQGTRLTVV.

Only one count was recorded for this clone. V is TRBV5-1 and J is TRBJ2-7; D remains unclear. The tail of the sequence fits TRBJ2-5 better, so the J call may be wrong. The CDR3 is 14 residues long. From germline, CDR1 is SGHRS and CDR2 YFSETQ. Here the CDR3 DNA reads TGCGCCAGCAGCATCACCGGGTCCCAAGAGACCCAGTACTTC. It yields the protein CASSITGSQETQYF.

The V and J genes are TRBV6-5 and TRBJ1-1; 9 bases line up with TRBD1. Trimming at V came to 6 bases and at J to 6 bases, leaving 11 bases not matched to a gene. Looked up from germline, CDR1 is MNHEY and CDR2 is SVGAGI. The CDR3 is 15 residues long. The chain's CDR3 is CASRRETGGKAEAFF. As DNA, the CDR3 is TGTGCCAGCAGGCGAGAGACAGGGGGAAAGGCTGAAGCTTTCTTT.

The sample holds one count of this clone. CDR3 coding DNA: TGTGCCAGCAGCCCAGGCGACAGGCCCTGGGGTTATGGCTACACCTTC. Amino acids: CASSPGDRPWGYGYTF. The V call is TRBV9, the J call TRBJ1-2; possibly TRBD1 for D (6 bases). With 4 bases removed from V and 5 bases from J, the gap between germline ends came to 21 bases. Germline values: CDR1 SGDLS, CDR2 YYNGEE. The CDR3 runs 16 residues.

About this clone itself: Other DNA sequences in the same sample also yield this CDR3. V gene TRBV19 combines with J gene TRBJ1-3; D gene ambiguous. CDR3 length: 15 residues. V lost 5 bases and J lost 0, with 11 bases in between. Germline V gene data show CDR1 as LNHDA and CDR2 as SQIVND (reference sequence). The CDR3 is CASSDPVTSGNTIYF. CDR3 nucleotide sequence: TGTGCCAGTAGTGACCCGGTAACCTCTGGAAACACCATATATTTT.

This clone was detected a few times. This CDR3 reads CAWIDREKVSYEQYF. As DNA, the CDR3 is TGTGCCTGGATTGACAGGGAGAAGGTCTCCTACGAGCAGTACTTC. The rearrangement links TRBV30 to TRBJ2-7, with 7 nucleotides matching TRBD1. This CDR3 contains 15 residues. Germline V gene lookup returns CDR1 GTSNPN and CDR2 SVGIG (reference sequence). V lost 4 bases to trimming and J lost 0 bases; unmatched junction nucleotides: 9.

The genes are TRBV27 and TRBJ2-1; perhaps TRBD1 as D (6 bases). Germline CDR1 MNHEY, CDR2 SMNVEV (reference sequence). This CDR3 comprises 13 residues. V gave up 3 bases and J gave up 8 bases, with 11 bases separating them. The CDR3 DNA reads TGTGCCAGCAGTTTTTTGGGGGCGGATGAGCAGTTCTTC. It translates to CASSFLGADEQFF.

CDR3: CASSYSLGGLYEQYF. DNA of the CDR3: TGTGCCAGCAGTTACTCGTTGGGAGGGCTGTACGAGCAGTACTTC. The gene calls are TRBV6-6 and TRBJ2-7; 7 bases match TRBD2. This CDR3 is 15 amino acids long. Germline loops: CDR1 MNHNY, CDR2 SVGAGI (reference sequence). V lost 0 bases and J lost 4; bases outside the gene matches: 6.

The gene calls are TRBV15 and TRBJ2-7; no clear D gene. Trimming left V 0 bases short and J 9 bases short, with 9 bases between. Looked up from germline, CDR1 is LNHNV and CDR2 is YYDKDF (reference sequence). The CDR3 spans 12 residues. The CDR3: CATSRDTAGQYF. The CDR3 coding sequence is TGTGCCACCAGCAGAGATACCGCCGGGCAGTACTTC.

The rearrangement links TRBV6-6 to TRBJ2-3, with 11 positions matching TRBD1. Germline V gives CDR1 MNHNY, CDR2 SVGAGI (reference sequence). The CDR3 loop spans 14 amino acids. V was pared by 6 bases and J by 6 bases, with 5 bases of the junction left unmatched. The CDR3 loop reads CASREDRGLDTQYF. The CDR3 DNA is TGTGCCAGCAGGGAGGACAGGGGGCTTGATACGCAGTATTTT.

This clone was picked up a small number of times. J is TRBJ1-1 and V is TRBV5-1; D gene unclear. Trimming removed 4 bases at V and 4 bases at J, with 17 bases between. CDR3 size: 15 residues. CDR1 is SGHRS, CDR2 YFSETQ, per germline. This CDR3 is CASSDSGRLGTEAFF. In DNA form, the CDR3 reads TGCGCCAGCAGCGATTCTGGACGGTTGGGCACTGAAGCTTTCTTT.

The CDR3 DNA follows: TGTGCCAGCAGCCTTTACAGCGGGACTGGCGTGAATGAGCAGTTCTTC. It encodes CASSLYSGTGVNEQFF. J is TRBJ2-1 and V is TRBV7-3; TRBD2 agrees at 7 bases. This CDR3 has 16 residues. CDR1 and CDR2 from the germline V gene are SGHTA and FQGTGA. J was trimmed by 7 bases and V by 5 bases; bases with no gene match: 14.

J is TRBJ2-7 and V is TRBV5-4, with D unresolved. Germline V gives CDR1 SGHNT, CDR2 YYREEE (reference sequence). The CDR3 runs to 13 residues. The V gene lost 7 bases and the J gene lost 3 bases, with 14 bases spanning the gap. Written as DNA, the CDR3 is TGTGCCAGCCGGGTAGGGCCCGGCTACGAGCAGTACTTC. This gives the protein CASRVGPGYEQYF.

The chain carries TRBV27 and TRBJ2-3; D ambiguous. Germline values: CDR1 MNHEY, CDR2 SMNVEV (reference sequence). This CDR3 region has 14 residues. The ends were cut back, 5 bases at V and 0 bases at J, with 9 bases in the middle. This CDR3 is CASSPIPSTDTQYF. In nucleotides, the CDR3 is TGTGCCAGCAGTCCTATCCCGAGCACAGATACGCAGTATTTT.